This is a list of T cell receptor beta chains from one sample in a study of a mutant IDH1 vaccine in newly diagnosed glioma. These TCRs are of unknown antigen specificity. The data were produced by immunoSEQ multiplex PCR, yet TCRdb's version contains in-frame clones alone and is incomplete. In the table there are about 66,000 clones, around 74% of which are singletons. Material: PBMCs, obtained from a glioma patient whose treatment included an IDH1 peptide vaccine. Every receptor here comes from a man aged 45 to 65 with glioma. Both conserved end residues are part of each CDR3. The order of the fields is clone size, J gene, V gene, CDR3 protein. Where a row states a size, it is once, few, many or the class of an expanded clone; other rows omit it.

clone_size: -
j_call: TRBJ2-7
v_call: TRBV9
cdr3_aa: CASSLLADKPYEQYF

clone_size: -
j_call: TRBJ1-3
v_call: TRBV6-1
cdr3_aa: CASSVAGSGNTIYF

clone_size: -
j_call: TRBJ2-3
v_call: TRBV15
cdr3_aa: CATSRDPGRTDTQYF

clone_size: -
j_call: TRBJ1-5
v_call: TRBV2
cdr3_aa: CASSPPWTVSNQPQHF

clone_size: -
j_call: TRBJ2-7
v_call: TRBV30
cdr3_aa: CAWSRVRGHEQYF

clone_size: -
j_call: TRBJ2-1
v_call: TRBV4-1
cdr3_aa: CASSLTGTEQFF

clone_size: -
j_call: TRBJ1-1
v_call: TRBV13
cdr3_aa: CASSRAGVGEAFF

clone_size: -
j_call: TRBJ1-5
v_call: TRBV2
cdr3_aa: CASRVGQGAYQPQHF

clone_size: -
j_call: TRBJ2-7
v_call: TRBV5-5
cdr3_aa: CASSFSWDRVYEQYF

clone_size: -
j_call: TRBJ2-3
v_call: TRBV7-2
cdr3_aa: CASSWTSGDPTDTQYF

clone_size: -
j_call: TRBJ1-2
v_call: TRBV7-9
cdr3_aa: CASSTRTVNYGYTF

clone_size: once
j_call: TRBJ2-1
v_call: TRBV5-6
cdr3_aa: CASTLGAPGEQFF

clone_size: -
j_call: TRBJ2-7
v_call: TRBV6-5
cdr3_aa: CASKRERPYEQYF

clone_size: -
j_call: TRBJ2-1
v_call: TRBV10-2
cdr3_aa: CASSERRGAEDEQFF

clone_size: -
j_call: TRBJ2-5
v_call: TRBV5-1
cdr3_aa: CASSRGETGLGETQYF

clone_size: -
j_call: TRBJ2-2
v_call: TRBV9
cdr3_aa: CASSFYPGELFF

clone_size: -
j_call: TRBJ1-2
v_call: TRBV19
cdr3_aa: CASIETGTPNYGYTF

clone_size: -
j_call: TRBJ1-4
v_call: TRBV6-6
cdr3_aa: CASSVSTAFNEKLFF

clone_size: -
j_call: TRBJ2-7
v_call: TRBV7-9
cdr3_aa: CASSPRQDRYEQYF

clone_size: -
j_call: TRBJ2-7
v_call: TRBV5-5
cdr3_aa: CASSFRGRDYEQYF

clone_size: -
j_call: TRBJ2-7
v_call: TRBV7-9
cdr3_aa: CASSLGGYGQYF

clone_size: -
j_call: TRBJ2-5
v_call: TRBV19
cdr3_aa: CASSIQGTAQYF

clone_size: -
j_call: TRBJ2-3
v_call: TRBV5-1
cdr3_aa: CASSLARGARTDTQYF

clone_size: -
j_call: TRBJ1-5
v_call: TRBV5-8
cdr3_aa: CASSFNVGYNQPQHF

clone_size: few
j_call: TRBJ1-1
v_call: TRBV10-3
cdr3_aa: CAISESTHREAFF

clone_size: -
j_call: TRBJ2-7
v_call: TRBV5-8
cdr3_aa: CASSPLVSGGLYEQYF

clone_size: -
j_call: TRBJ1-3
v_call: TRBV6-1
cdr3_aa: CASSDAADSGNTIYF

clone_size: -
j_call: TRBJ1-1
v_call: TRBV5-4
cdr3_aa: CASSLEQGRAEAFF

clone_size: -
j_call: TRBJ2-3
v_call: TRBV9
cdr3_aa: CASSVAGASTDTQYF

clone_size: -
j_call: TRBJ2-3
v_call: TRBV13
cdr3_aa: CASSSSRGDTQYF

clone_size: -
j_call: TRBJ1-4
v_call: TRBV7-9
cdr3_aa: CASSPAGRNSEKLFF

clone_size: -
j_call: TRBJ1-1
v_call: TRBV18
cdr3_aa: CASSRGQGTEAFF

clone_size: -
j_call: TRBJ1-5
v_call: TRBV15
cdr3_aa: CATSRGQGPYQPQHF

clone_size: -
j_call: TRBJ2-7
v_call: TRBV25-1
cdr3_aa: CASAPGTGRTYEQYF

clone_size: few
j_call: TRBJ1-2
v_call: TRBV6-5
cdr3_aa: CATGQGATYGYTF

clone_size: -
j_call: TRBJ1-1
v_call: TRBV10-3
cdr3_aa: CAISGTAHEAFF

clone_size: -
j_call: TRBJ2-2
v_call: TRBV29-1
cdr3_aa: CSVRGWGGNTGELFF

clone_size: -
j_call: TRBJ2-3
v_call: TRBV30
cdr3_aa: CAWSEGGTQYF

clone_size: -
j_call: TRBJ1-1
v_call: TRBV30
cdr3_aa: CAWGVQGAVEAFF

clone_size: -
j_call: TRBJ2-7
v_call: TRBV19
cdr3_aa: CASSRQESYEQYF

clone_size: -
j_call: TRBJ1-1
v_call: TRBV19
cdr3_aa: CASSWGTANTEAFF

clone_size: -
j_call: TRBJ1-5
v_call: TRBV4-2
cdr3_aa: CASSQVRGSPGQPQHF

clone_size: -
j_call: TRBJ2-4
v_call: TRBV5-1
cdr3_aa: CASSQGQLAKNIQYF

clone_size: -
j_call: TRBJ1-1
v_call: TRBV7-9
cdr3_aa: CASSTGTGEAFF

clone_size: few
j_call: TRBJ1-1
v_call: TRBV7-9
cdr3_aa: CASSPGHPTEAFF

clone_size: -
j_call: TRBJ2-1
v_call: TRBV27
cdr3_aa: CASSVKNEQFF

clone_size: -
j_call: TRBJ2-3
v_call: TRBV5-4
cdr3_aa: CASSPTGDTQYF

clone_size: -
j_call: TRBJ2-7
v_call: TRBV4-1
cdr3_aa: CASSQGSGASEQYF

clone_size: -
j_call: TRBJ1-3
v_call: TRBV7-9
cdr3_aa: CASSLSPGTTGNTIYF